This T cell receptor (beta chain) was documented in a study of cytomegalovirus exposure and HLA in healthy donors. Study-level points and caveats: Later analysis suggested most CMV-associated TCR beta chains were HLA-restricted. Productive rates of about 87% or about 30% were seen for most TCR beta V segments in an earlier analysis. Reports described diagnosis of cytomegalovirus status by the classifier as highly specific and sensitive.

The PCR used 60 Vbeta and 13 Jbeta primers. The protocol was immunoSEQ multiplex PCR, while the TCRdb copy is restricted to in-frame clones and leaves out a portion. The sample yields around 150,000 clones, roughly three quarters seen once. As concerns this clone: Antigen: not known.

The sequence was collected from a man younger than 45 in good health and CMV-seronegative. Sample: PBMCs.

Written as DNA, the CDR3 is TGTGCCAGCAGCTTAGCCTCGAGCTCTGGAAACACCATATATTTT. Encoded protein: CASSLASSSGNTIYF. This chain links TRBV7-8 with TRBJ1-3; D unclear. Germline V gene data show CDR1 as SGHVS and CDR2 as FQNEAQ. The CDR3 loop spans 15 amino acids. Trimming shortened V by 0 bases and J by 0 bases, and 6 bases separated the two germline ends.